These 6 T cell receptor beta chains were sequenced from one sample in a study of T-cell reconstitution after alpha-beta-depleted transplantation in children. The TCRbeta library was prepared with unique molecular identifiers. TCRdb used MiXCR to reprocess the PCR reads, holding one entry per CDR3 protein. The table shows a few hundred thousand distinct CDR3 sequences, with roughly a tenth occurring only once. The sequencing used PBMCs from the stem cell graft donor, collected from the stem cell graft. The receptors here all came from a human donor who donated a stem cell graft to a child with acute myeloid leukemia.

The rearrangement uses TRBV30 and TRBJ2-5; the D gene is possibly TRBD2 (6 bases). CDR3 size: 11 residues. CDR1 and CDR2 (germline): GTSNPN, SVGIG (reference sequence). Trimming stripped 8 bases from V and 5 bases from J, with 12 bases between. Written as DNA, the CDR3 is TGTGCCGGGGCGGGACCTGAGACCCAGTACTTC. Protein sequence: CAGAGPETQYF. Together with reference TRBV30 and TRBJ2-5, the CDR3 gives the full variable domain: SQTIHQWPATLVQPVGSPLSLECTVEGTSNPNLYWYRQAAGRGLQLLFYSVGIGQISSEVPQNLSASRPQDRQFILSSKKLLLSDSGFYLCAGAGPETQYFGPGTRLLVL.

For the CDR3, the DNA is TGTGCCAGCAGGCCTCAACTAGCAACCGGGGAGCTGTTTTTT. It is translated as CASRPQLATGELFF. V and J are TRBV6-2 or TRBV6-3 and TRBJ2-2, with a weak D call TRBD2 (6 bases). The CDR3 contains 14 residues. Germline CDR1 is MNHEY and CDR2 is SVGEGT. With 6 bases removed from V and 5 bases from J, the gap between germline ends came to 13 bases.

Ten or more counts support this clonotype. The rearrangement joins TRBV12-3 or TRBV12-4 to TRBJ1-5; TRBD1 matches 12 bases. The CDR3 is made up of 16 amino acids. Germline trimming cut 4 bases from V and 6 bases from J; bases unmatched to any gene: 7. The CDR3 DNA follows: TGTGCCAGCAGTTCATCCGGGACAGGGGGCGTTCAGCCCCAGCATTTT. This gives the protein CASSSSGTGGVQPQHF.

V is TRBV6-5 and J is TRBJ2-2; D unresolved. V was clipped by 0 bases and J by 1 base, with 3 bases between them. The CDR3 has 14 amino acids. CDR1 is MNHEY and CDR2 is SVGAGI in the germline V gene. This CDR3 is CASSYSMNTGELFF. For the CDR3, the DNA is TGTGCCAGCAGTTACTCTATGAACACCGGGGAGCTGTTTTTT.

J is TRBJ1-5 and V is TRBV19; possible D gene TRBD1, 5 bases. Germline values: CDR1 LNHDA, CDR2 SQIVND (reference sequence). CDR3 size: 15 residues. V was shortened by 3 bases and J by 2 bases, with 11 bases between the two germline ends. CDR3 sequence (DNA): TGTGCCAGTAGTATGGGGGGAATTGGCAATCAGCCCCAGCATTTT. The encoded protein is CASSMGGIGNQPQHF.

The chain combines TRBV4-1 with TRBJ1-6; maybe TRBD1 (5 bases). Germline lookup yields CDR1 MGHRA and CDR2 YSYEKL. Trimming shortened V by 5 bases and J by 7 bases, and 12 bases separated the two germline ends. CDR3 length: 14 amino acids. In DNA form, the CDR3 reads TGCGCCAGCAGCTATCCGGGGACCAATTCACCCCTCCACTTT. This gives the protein CASSYPGTNSPLHF.